The subject of this entry is one T cell receptor (beta chain). The sample originates from a study of OX40 agonist ivuxolimab in advanced cancers. Looking at the study overall: The mean age was about 57 years, ranging from about 20 to 79, with roughly four fifths of participants male. Previous treatment with anti-PD-1, anti-PD-L1 or anti-CTLA-4 therapy was allowed; less than 45% had received some.

Sequencing used immunoSEQ multiplex PCR; TCRdb keeps in-frame clones, though not all of them. The data hold about 33,000 clones, with roughly 87% observed a single time. Germline loops: CDR1 MDHEN, CDR2 SYDVKM. V dropped 3 bases and J dropped 9 bases, with 12 bases sitting between them. The CDR3 is 13 amino acids. This TCR was sampled from an adult with an advanced solid tumor such as melanoma, head and neck, liver or kidney cancer. The chain employs TRBV28 and TRBJ2-1, with D unclear. The sequenced sample was CD4+ or CD8+ T cells sorted from blood, obtained in a trial of the OX40 agonist ivuxolimab. CDR3 residues: CASSFPARPEQFF. The CDR3 bases are TGTGCCAGCAGTTTCCCAGCGCGGCCTGAGCAGTTCTTC. The whole variable domain, filled in from reference TRBV28 and TRBJ2-1, reads DVKVTQSSRYLVKRTGEKVFLECVQDMDHENMFWYRQDPGLGLRLIYFSYDVKMKEKGDIPEGYSVSREKKERFSLILESASTNQTSMYLCASSFPARPEQFFGPGTRLTVL.